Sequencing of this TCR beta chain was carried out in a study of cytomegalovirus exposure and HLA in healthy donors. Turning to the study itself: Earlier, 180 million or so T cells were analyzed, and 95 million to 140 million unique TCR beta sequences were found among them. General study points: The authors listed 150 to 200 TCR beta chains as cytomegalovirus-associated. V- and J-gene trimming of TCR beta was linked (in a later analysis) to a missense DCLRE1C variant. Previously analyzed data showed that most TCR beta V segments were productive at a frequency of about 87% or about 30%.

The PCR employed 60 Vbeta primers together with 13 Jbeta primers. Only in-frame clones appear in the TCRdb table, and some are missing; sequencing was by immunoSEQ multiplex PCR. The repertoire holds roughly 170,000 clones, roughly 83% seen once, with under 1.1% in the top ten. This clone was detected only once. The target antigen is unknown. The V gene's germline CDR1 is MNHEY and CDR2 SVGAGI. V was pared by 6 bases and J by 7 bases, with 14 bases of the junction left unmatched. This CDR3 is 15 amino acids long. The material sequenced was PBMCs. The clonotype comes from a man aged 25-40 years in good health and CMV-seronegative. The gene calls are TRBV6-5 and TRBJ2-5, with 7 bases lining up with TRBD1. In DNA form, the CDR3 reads TGTGCCAGCAGAGACCCCCAGGACAGGCCAGGGACCCAGTACTTC. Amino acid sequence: CASRDPQDRPGTQYF.